This TCR beta chain came from a study of neoadjuvant nivolumab and ipilimumab in lung cancer (dated by TCRdb to the early 2020s). At the level of the whole study: In the NEOSTAR trial, nivolumab was administered intravenously at 3 mg/kg on days 1, 15 and 29, and the combination arm also received ipilimumab 1 mg/kg on day 1 only. The study compared TCR repertoires in pretherapy (baseline) peripheral blood with TCR repertoires in tumors resected at surgery following neoadjuvant immune checkpoint blockade. The major pathologic response (MPR) rate in the intention-to-treat population in each study arm was designated as the primary trial endpoint. A total of 44 patients with operable NSCLC were treated in the trial, with 23 randomized to nivolumab monotherapy and 21 randomized to nivolumab plus ipilimumab. Seven patients had matched pretherapy and resected tumor pairs analyzed, with four treated with nivolumab and three with nivolumab plus ipilimumab.

Broad study findings and their caveats: A positive correlation was observed between pretherapy blood TCR richness and richness in tumors resected after neoadjuvant therapy (Spearman R ≈ 0.8). From pretherapy to surgery, tumor T-cell richness and clonality increased in three of three dual-therapy tumors but in only two of four nivolumab-treated tumors. Greater TCR richness and clonality were observed in resected tumors than in tumor-adjacent uninvolved lung, and increases were observed in more dual-therapy-treated tumors. No significant correlation was found between TCR clonality and pathologic tumor regression, and only one major-pathologic-response sample was available for the clonality analysis. TCR sequencing was performed in a small number of samples.

V loses 7 bases of germline sequence and J loses 0 bases, and the interval between the two ends is 9 bases. The CDR3 runs 14 amino acids, cysteine and phenylalanine included. Only the CDR3 DNA stays, 42 bases, in frame from base 1. The germline V gene yields SGHTA for CDR1 and FQGNSA for CDR2. Of note for this clone: The antigen this receptor binds is unknown. Base quality data are lacking; no much larger clone is found one base away.

To prepare the library, the immunoSEQ multiplex PCR assay was applied. Turning to the authors' computational methods: Repertoires were summarized in terms of richness and clonality, and significantly expanded and contracted clones between pre- and post-therapy samples were identified. TCRdb holds this immuneACCESS table with in-frame rearrangements only. Some clones are missing; in checked studies, unresolved V genes explain under half, and the rest has no known cause. That table supplies the V and J calls and clone size; D and trimming were determined from the DNA. In this sample the table shows 40,000 to 55,000 clones, 80% to 90% of which occur a single time. Roughly 3.7% of the sample is held by the ten biggest clonotypes. In the paper's terms, the time point label means: pretherapy, before neoadjuvant immune checkpoint inhibitors. Samples were obtained from the phase 2 randomized NEOSTAR trial, in which neoadjuvant nivolumab or nivolumab plus ipilimumab followed by surgery was tested in operable NSCLC.

The receptor comes from an adult with non-small cell lung cancer. Some clones in this sample may be carry-over from other donors' samples. The specimen comprised blood, sampled before neoadjuvant nivolumab, alone or with ipilimumab. The rearrangement combines TRBV7-2 with TRBJ2-2; the D gene is possibly TRBD2, with 5 bases matching. The DNA reads TGTGCCAGCAAGCGGAGCGCGAACACCGGGGAGCTGTTTTTT. It translates to CASKRSANTGELFF. The full variable domain, with segments outside the CDR3 supplied by the reference TRBV7-2 and TRBJ2-2 proteins, appears as GAGVSQSPSNKVTEKGKDVELRCDPISGHTALYWYRQSLGQGLEFLIYFQGNSAPDKSGLPSDRFSAERTGGSVSTLTIQRTQQEDSAVYLCASKRSANTGELFFGEGSRLTVL.